This TCR beta chain was observed in a study of T cell repertoires in ileal Crohn's disease. Study-level background: At surgery, less than 45% of patients smoked, with median disease duration approximately 8 years. Study-wide points: Active smokers at surgery had more clonal expansions than non-smokers.

TCRB immunosequencing input was five hundred nanograms of biopsy DNA per sample. TCRdb's copy holds only in-frame clones and misses some; the assay was immunoSEQ multiplex PCR. The data show several thousand clones, with about four fifths seen just once and approximately 16% held by the top ten. CDR3 length: 15 amino acids. Trimming cost V 1 base and J 7 bases; bases outside gene matches: 6. The germline V gene encodes CDR1 SGHTA and CDR2 FQGNSA. On this clone itself: What it recognizes is unknown.

The sequenced sample consisted of ileal tissue. This rearrangement joins TRBV7-2 to TRBJ2-1, with 8 nucleotides matching TRBD2. The origin of this receptor is an adult with Crohn's disease. The CDR3 bases are TGTGCCAGCAGCTTAGAAGGACTAGCTTGGAATGAGCAGTTCTTC. It specifies CASSLEGLAWNEQFF.